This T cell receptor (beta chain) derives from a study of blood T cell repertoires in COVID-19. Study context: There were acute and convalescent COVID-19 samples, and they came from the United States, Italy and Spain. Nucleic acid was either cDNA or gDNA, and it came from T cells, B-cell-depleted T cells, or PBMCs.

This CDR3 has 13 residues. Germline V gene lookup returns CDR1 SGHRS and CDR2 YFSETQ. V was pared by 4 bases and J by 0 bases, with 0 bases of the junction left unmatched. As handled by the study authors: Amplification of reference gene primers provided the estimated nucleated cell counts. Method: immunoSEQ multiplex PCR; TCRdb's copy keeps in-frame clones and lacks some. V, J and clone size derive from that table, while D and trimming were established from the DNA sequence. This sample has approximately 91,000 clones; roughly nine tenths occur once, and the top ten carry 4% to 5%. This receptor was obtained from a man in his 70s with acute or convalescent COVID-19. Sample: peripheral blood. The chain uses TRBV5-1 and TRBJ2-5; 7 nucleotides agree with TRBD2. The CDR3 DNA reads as TGCGCCAGCAGCGCGGGGGACCAAGAGACCCAGTACTTC. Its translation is CASSAGDQETQYF.